Listed here is a single T cell receptor (beta chain). Its recognized antigen is unknown. No base-level quality is on record; no much larger clone is a single base apart. Interpreted using the paper, the treatment or condition label stands for: oral pan-JAK inhibitor, 5-10 mg twice daily. Lesional scalp punch biopsies and peripheral blood were obtained from alopecia areata patients. PBMCs were separated by density centrifugation and stained for CD3, CD4 and CD8, after which CD4+ and CD8+ T cells were sorted on a FACSAria. This sample is part of a study of CD8+ T cells in alopecia areata (dated by TCRdb to the late 2010s). Describing the broader study: Treated patients were enrolled in an open-label pilot trial of oral tofacitinib, 5 to 10 mg twice daily, for moderate-to-severe alopecia areata. Tofacitinib was administered for 6 to 18 months, and 6 months of follow-up off drug were then conducted to assess delayed response and recurrence. For the treated patients, the SALT score, which quantifies what percentage of scalp surface area is affected, served as the measure of disease severity. In both human patients and the C3H/HeJ mouse model, the study applied high-throughput TCRbeta sequencing to look at T cell clonal expansion in alopecia areata. Human TCRbeta sequencing covered scalp tissue and sorted CD4+ and CD8+ peripheral blood T cells from patchy and totalis/universalis alopecia areata patients and healthy controls. Patients on tofacitinib were biopsied at baseline and after 4 and 24 weeks of treatment, and several of the patients also had a later scalp biopsy. Scalp clonality was compared across normal scalp (n=4), patchy alopecia areata scalp (n=8), and alopecia totalis/universalis scalp (n=8). RNA was obtained with the PAXgene miRNA kit for fixed scalp, the miRNeasy kit for PBMCs, and the RNeasy kit for mouse skin. TCRbeta CDR3 regions were amplified by immunoSEQ multiplex PCR using 35 Vbeta forward and 13 Jbeta reverse primers.

The protocol used for the library was the immunoSEQ multiplex PCR assay. RNA was extracted from all samples and reverse transcribed into cDNA, which served as template for TCR sequencing. SuperScript III was used to make first-strand cDNA, primed with a 2:1 mix of oligo-dT and random hexamers. A synthetic immune receptor repertoire was used to gauge amplification bias, and whatever bias remained was removed computationally. For the original study's pipeline: After raw reads were preprocessed to remove errors, the CDR3 was defined following IMGT conventions as running from the conserved cysteine to phenylalanine. To get clonality, Shannon entropy was normalized by log2 of the number of productive unique TCRs and the result was subtracted from 1. Whether each scalp clone was CD4 or CD8 was inferred by checking scalp TCRbeta sequences against the CD4 and CD8 repertoires from sorted blood. Imported from immuneACCESS, the table was reduced by TCRdb to in-frame sequences with V and J called. These copies leave out some clones; in studies compared against another copy, an unresolved V gene accounts for under half, and the cause of the remainder is not known. D and trimming come from the DNA, and the V and J calls and clone size come from that table. This sample gives about 210,000 clones in total; approximately 40% of them show up just once. Approximately 2.9% of the sample is in the top ten clones.

The CDR3 has 14 amino acids, counting the end cysteine and phenylalanine. Only the CDR3 DNA is retained, 42 bases long and in frame from the first base. At the junction V is shortened by 3 bases and J by 5 bases, with 17 bases in between. CDR1 SQVTM and CDR2 ANQGSEA were looked up in the germline V gene. Overall study results and their limits: Unlike mouse skin, which is dominated by gammadelta T cells, normal human skin has resident alphabeta T cells that are also sequenced, and this complicates analysis of the scalp TCR repertoire. Many expanded lesional clones were found to persist in scalp and blood during tofacitinib treatment, and relapse after treatment cessation may be partly explained by this persistence. Shared TCR sequences between patients were less evident than in mice, which may be partly attributable to HLA diversity in the patient population. Because the treated cohort was small and included a single nonresponder, larger studies are needed to assess links between baseline CD8+ expansion and response. Tofacitinib significantly lowered scalp clonality and the number of expanded CD8+ clones among the top 100 scalp clones. Lesional scalp, especially in alopecia totalis/universalis, showed higher clonality and more expanded CD8+ clones than normal scalp, suggesting antigenic drive.

The rearranged segments are TRBV29-1 and TRBJ2-7, with a weak D call of TRBD1 (7 bases match). Here the sequenced sample was CD4+ T cells sorted from blood, taken around week 37, from a patient treated with tofacitinib. The clonotype was recovered from a human donor with alopecia areata. The CDR3 reads CSVESRGVVDEQYF. The DNA sequence is TGCAGCGTTGAGTCCAGGGGGGTTGTCGACGAGCAGTACTTC.